The 8 T cell receptor beta chains given below trace back to one sample, sequenced in a study of T-cell memory formation after mild COVID-19. TCRdb re-called the 5' RACE reads through MiXCR, storing one row per CDR3 protein. Of about 470,000 distinct CDR3 sequences in the sample, roughly 23% were seen once. The sequenced sample consisted of PBMCs or a T cell subset sorted from them (not recorded which). The origin of the receptors is an adult woman who had mild COVID-19 (a few samples of this study predate the infection). Cell type and time point are not known.

The CDR3, as DNA: TGCGCCAGCAGCCAAGCCTGGACTAGCGGAGCCTACGAGCAGTACTTC. Its translation is CASSQAWTSGAYEQYF. This chain uses TRBV4-3 with TRBJ2-7; 10 bases fit TRBD2. The CDR3 is 16 residues long. V shed 1 base, J shed 2 bases, and the junction held 5 bases outside the gene matches. Germline loops: CDR1 LGHNA, CDR2 YSLEER.

This clonotype was found a few times. The V gene is TRBV7-2, the J gene TRBJ2-5; D gene unclear. The CDR3 is 17 residues long. CDR1 and CDR2 from the germline V gene are SGHTA and FQGNSA. Trimming took 6 bases from V and 3 from J, leaving 23 bases between them. CDR3 sequence reads: CASRKSPSLDLEETQYF. DNA for the CDR3: TGTGCCAGCAGGAAAAGCCCCTCTCTCGATCTTGAAGAGACCCAGTACTTC.

In this sample, this clonotype turned up a few times. The chain joins TRBV4-3 to TRBJ1-1, with D perhaps TRBD1 (5 bases). This CDR3 is 15 amino acids long. V dropped 5 bases and J dropped 0 bases, with 13 bases sitting between them. Germline loops: CDR1 LGHNA, CDR2 YSLEER. In nucleotides, the CDR3 is TGCGCCAGCAGCTCCCTTGGGGGGGTGAACACTGAAGCTTTCTTT. Its protein is CASSSLGGVNTEAFF.

This chain joins TRBV7-9 and TRBJ2-5; D not resolved. There are 13 residues in the CDR3. Trimming took off 5 bases at V and 5 bases at J, with 12 bases between the two ends. The germline gives CDR1 SEHNR, CDR2 FQNEAQ (reference sequence). The CDR3 reads CASSPRVAETQYF. CDR3 nucleotides: TGTGCCAGCAGCCCCCGGGTCGCGGAGACCCAGTACTTC.

V is TRBV24-1 and J is TRBJ2-2; 9 bases align to TRBD2. The CDR3 extends over 15 amino acids. Germline V gene lookup returns CDR1 KGHDR and CDR2 SFDVKD. V dropped 2 bases and J dropped 6; count of bases not matched to a gene: 3. This CDR3 reads CATSDSLAGPGELFF. CDR3 coding DNA: TGTGCCACCAGTGATTCTCTAGCGGGACCCGGGGAGCTGTTTTTT.

This clonotype was found a few times. The chain recombines TRBV6-6 with TRBJ2-3; TRBD2 aligns across 9 bases. V shed 2 bases and J 5 bases; nucleotides not matched to a gene: 5. Germline V gene lookup returns CDR1 MNHNY and CDR2 SVGAGI (reference sequence). The CDR3 is 15 residues long. Here the CDR3 reads CASSYRAGGLDTQYF. In DNA form, the CDR3 reads TGTGCCAGCAGTTACAGAGCGGGGGGCTTAGATACGCAGTATTTT.

This clonotype was seen a handful of times. This chain links TRBV6-4 with TRBJ1-2; no clear D gene. The CDR3 contains 13 residues. V was shortened by 0 bases and J by 4 bases, with 6 bases between the two germline ends. Germline CDR1 reads MRHNA; CDR2 reads SNTAGT. This chain's CDR3 is CASSDSSSYGYTF. CDR3 in DNA: TGTGCCAGCAGTGACTCGTCCTCCTATGGCTACACCTTC.

The V and J genes are TRBV11-3 and TRBJ2-5; D is undetermined. CDR1 is SGHNT and CDR2 is YENEEA in the germline V gene. The CDR3 spans 14 residues. The V gene lost 1 base and the J gene lost 3 bases, with 9 bases spanning the gap. The CDR3 is CASSLVGYEETQYF. Here the CDR3 DNA reads TGTGCCAGCAGCTTAGTAGGGTATGAAGAGACCCAGTACTTC.